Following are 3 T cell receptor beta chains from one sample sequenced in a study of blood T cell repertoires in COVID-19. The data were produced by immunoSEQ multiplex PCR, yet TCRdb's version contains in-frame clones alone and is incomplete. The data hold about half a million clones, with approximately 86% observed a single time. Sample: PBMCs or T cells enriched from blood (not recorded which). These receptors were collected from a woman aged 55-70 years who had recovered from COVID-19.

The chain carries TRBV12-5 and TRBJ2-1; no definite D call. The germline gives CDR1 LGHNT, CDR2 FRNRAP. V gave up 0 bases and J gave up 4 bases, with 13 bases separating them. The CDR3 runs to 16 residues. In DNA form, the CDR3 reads TGTGCTAGTGGTTTGGTACCGGGTAGTTATTACAATGAGCAGTTCTTC. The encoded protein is CASGLVPGSYYNEQFF.

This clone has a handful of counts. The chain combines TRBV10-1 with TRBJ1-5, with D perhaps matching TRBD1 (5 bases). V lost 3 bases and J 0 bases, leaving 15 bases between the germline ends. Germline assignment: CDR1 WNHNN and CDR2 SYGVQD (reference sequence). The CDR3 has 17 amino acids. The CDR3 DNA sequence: TGCGCCAGCAGTGACAGAACAGGCTCATATAGCAATCAGCCCCAGCATTTT. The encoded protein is CASSDRTGSYSNQPQHF.

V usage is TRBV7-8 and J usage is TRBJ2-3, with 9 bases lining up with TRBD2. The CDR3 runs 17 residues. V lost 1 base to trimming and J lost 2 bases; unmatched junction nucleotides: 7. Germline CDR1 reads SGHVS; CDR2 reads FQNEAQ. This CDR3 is CASSLVASGALTDTQYF. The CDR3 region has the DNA TGTGCCAGCAGCTTAGTGGCTAGCGGGGCCCTCACAGATACGCAGTATTTT.